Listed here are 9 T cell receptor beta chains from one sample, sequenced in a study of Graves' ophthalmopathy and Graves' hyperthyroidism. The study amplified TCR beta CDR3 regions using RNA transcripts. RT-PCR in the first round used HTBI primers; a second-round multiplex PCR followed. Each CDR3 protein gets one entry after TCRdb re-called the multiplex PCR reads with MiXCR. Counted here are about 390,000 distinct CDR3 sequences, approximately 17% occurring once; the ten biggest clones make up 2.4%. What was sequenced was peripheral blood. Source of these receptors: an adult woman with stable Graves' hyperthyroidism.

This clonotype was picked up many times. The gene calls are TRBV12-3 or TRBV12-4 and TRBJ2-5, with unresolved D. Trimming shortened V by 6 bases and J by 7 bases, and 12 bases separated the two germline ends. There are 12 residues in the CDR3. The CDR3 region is CASRTDSGTQYF. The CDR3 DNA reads TGTGCCAGCAGAACTGATTCGGGGACCCAGTACTTC.

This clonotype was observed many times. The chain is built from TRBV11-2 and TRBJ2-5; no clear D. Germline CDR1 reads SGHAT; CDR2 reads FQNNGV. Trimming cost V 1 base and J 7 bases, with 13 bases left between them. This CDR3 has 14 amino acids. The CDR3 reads CASSLVAVLVTQYF. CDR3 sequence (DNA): TGTGCCAGCAGCTTAGTGGCAGTCTTGGTGACCCAGTACTTC.

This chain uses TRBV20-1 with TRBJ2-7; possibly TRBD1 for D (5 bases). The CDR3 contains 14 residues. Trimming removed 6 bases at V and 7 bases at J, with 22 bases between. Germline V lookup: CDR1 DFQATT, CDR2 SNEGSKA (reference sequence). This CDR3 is CSAPWGSVRWEQYF. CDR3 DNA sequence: TGCAGTGCCCCCTGGGGCAGCGTCCGATGGGAGCAGTACTTC.

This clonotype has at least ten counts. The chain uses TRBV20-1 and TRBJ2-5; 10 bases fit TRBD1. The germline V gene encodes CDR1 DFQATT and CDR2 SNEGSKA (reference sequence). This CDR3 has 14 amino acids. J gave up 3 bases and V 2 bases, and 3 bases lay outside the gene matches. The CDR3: CSARSGTGEETQYF. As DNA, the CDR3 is TGCAGTGCTAGATCGGGGACAGGGGAAGAGACCCAGTACTTC.

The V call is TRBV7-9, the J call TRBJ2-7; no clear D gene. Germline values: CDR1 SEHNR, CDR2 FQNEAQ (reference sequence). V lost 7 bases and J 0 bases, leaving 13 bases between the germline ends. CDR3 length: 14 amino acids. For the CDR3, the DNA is TGTGCCAGCACCTCGGGTCGCAGCTCCTACGAGCAGTACTTC. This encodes CASTSGRSSYEQYF.

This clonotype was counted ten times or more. CDR3 protein: CASSESQDYGYTF. DNA of the CDR3: TGCGCCAGCAGTGAGTCCCAGGACTATGGCTACACCTTC. The rearrangement uses TRBV10-2 and TRBJ1-2; D unresolved. Trimming took off 0 bases at V and 3 bases at J, with 5 bases between the two ends. Germline CDR1 WSHSY, CDR2 SAAADI. The length of the CDR3 is 13 residues.

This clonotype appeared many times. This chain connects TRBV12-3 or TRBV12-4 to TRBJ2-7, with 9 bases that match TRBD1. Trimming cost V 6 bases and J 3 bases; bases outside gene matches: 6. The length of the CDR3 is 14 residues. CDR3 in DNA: TGTGCCAGCAGCAAACCGGGACAGGGCTACGAGCAGTACTTC. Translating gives CASSKPGQGYEQYF.

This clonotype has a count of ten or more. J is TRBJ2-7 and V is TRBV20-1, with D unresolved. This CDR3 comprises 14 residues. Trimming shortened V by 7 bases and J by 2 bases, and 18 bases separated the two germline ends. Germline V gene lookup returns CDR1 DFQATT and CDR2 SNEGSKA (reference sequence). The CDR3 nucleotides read TGCAGTGTTCCACCTTCCTCGGTCCCCTACGAGCAGTACTTC. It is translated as CSVPPSSVPYEQYF.

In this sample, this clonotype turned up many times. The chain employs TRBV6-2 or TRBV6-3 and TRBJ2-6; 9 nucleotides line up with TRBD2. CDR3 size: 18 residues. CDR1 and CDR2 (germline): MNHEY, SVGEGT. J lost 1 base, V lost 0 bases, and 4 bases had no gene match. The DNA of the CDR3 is TGTGCCAGCAGTTACTCGGCGGGAGGGCCTTCTGGGGCCAACGTCCTGACTTTC. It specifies CASSYSAGGPSGANVLTF.